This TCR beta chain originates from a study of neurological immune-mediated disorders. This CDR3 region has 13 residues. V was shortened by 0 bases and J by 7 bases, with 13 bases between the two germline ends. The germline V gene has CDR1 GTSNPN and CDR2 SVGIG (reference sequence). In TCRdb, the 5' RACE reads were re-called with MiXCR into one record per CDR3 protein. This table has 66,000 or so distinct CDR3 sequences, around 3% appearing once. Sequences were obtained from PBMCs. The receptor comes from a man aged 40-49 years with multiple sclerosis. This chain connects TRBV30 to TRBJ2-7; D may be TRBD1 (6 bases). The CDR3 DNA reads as TGTGCCTGGAGTGTCATGGGGGCAGGGGAGCAGTACTTC. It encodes CAWSVMGAGEQYF.